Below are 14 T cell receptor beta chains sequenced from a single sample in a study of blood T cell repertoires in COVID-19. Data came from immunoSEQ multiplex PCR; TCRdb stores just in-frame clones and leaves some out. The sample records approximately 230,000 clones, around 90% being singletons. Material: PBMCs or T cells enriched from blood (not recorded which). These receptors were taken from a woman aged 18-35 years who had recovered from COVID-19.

DNA of the CDR3: TGTGCCAGCAGCCCCGGGGGGGTCGGCTTATCGTGGGCTTTCTTT. Its protein product is CASSPGGVGLSWAFF. This chain joins TRBV5-6 and TRBJ1-1, with a possible D match to TRBD1 (5 bases). V was pared by 4 bases and J by 11 bases, with 24 bases between. Germline V lookup: CDR1 SGHDT, CDR2 YYEEEE. The length of the CDR3 is 15 residues.

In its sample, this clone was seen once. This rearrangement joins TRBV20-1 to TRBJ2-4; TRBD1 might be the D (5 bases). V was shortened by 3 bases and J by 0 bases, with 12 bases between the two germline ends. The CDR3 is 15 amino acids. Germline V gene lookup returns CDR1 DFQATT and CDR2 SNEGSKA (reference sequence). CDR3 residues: CSASYQGLAKNIQYF. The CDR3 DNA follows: TGCAGTGCTAGTTACCAGGGCTTAGCCAAAAACATTCAGTACTTC.

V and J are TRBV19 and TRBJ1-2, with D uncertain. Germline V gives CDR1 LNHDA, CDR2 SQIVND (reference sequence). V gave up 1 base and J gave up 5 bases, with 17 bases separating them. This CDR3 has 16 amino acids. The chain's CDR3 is CASSIGLTSKSYGYTF. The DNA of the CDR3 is TGTGCCAGTAGTATAGGGTTGACAAGCAAGAGTTATGGCTACACCTTC.

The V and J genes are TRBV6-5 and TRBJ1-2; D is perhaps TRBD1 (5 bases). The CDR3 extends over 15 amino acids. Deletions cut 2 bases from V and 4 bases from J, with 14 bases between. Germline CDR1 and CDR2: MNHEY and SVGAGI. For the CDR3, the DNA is TGTGCCAGCAGTTACCCTACGGGGGGGGGCTATGGCTACACCTTC. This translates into CASSYPTGGGYGYTF.

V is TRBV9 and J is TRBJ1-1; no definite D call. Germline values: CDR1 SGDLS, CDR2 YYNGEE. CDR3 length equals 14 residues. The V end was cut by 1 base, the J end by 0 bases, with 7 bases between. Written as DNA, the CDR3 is TGTGCCAGCAGCGTAACAACAGTGAACACTGAAGCTTTCTTT. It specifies CASSVTTVNTEAFF.

CDR3: CASSLSTGARRGGYTF. CDR3 nucleotide sequence: TGTGCCAGCAGTTTGTCCACAGGGGCCCGCCGAGGAGGCTACACCTTC. The chain carries TRBV6-5 and TRBJ1-2; 7 nucleotides align to TRBD1. The CDR3 runs to 16 residues. Germline V gene data show CDR1 as MNHEY and CDR2 as SVGAGI. After removal of 4 bases from V and 8 bases from J, the junction contained 16 bases not matched to a gene.

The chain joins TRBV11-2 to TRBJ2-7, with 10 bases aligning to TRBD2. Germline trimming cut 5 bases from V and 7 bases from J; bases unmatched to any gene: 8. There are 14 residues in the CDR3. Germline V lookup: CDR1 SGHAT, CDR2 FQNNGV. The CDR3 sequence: CASSRTGTSDEQYF. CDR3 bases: TGTGCCAGCAGCCGTACCGGGACTAGCGATGAGCAGTACTTC.

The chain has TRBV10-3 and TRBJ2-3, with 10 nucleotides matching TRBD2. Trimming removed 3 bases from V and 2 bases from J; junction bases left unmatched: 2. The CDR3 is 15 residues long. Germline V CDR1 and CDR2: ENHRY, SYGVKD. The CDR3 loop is CAISEGTSDTDTQYF. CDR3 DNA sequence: TGTGCCATCAGTGAAGGGACTAGCGACACAGATACGCAGTATTTT.

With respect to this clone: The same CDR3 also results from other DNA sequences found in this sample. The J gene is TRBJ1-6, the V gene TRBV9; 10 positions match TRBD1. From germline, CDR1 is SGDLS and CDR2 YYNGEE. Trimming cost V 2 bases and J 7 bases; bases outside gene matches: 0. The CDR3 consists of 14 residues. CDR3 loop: CASSVGQGNSPLHF. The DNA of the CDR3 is TGTGCCAGCAGCGTGGGACAGGGGAATTCACCCCTCCACTTT.

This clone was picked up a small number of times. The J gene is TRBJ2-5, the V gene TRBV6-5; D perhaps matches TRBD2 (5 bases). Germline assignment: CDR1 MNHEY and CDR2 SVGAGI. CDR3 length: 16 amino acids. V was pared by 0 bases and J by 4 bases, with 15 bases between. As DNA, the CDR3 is TGTGCCAGCAGTTACTCGGGAGAAACGAAGGTAGAGACCCAGTACTTC. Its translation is CASSYSGETKVETQYF.

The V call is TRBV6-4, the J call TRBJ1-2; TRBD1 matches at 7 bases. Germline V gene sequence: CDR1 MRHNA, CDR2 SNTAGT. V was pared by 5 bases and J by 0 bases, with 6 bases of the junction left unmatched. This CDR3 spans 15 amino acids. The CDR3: CASSRSGGTNYGYTF. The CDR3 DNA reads TGTGCCAGCAGTCGCTCAGGGGGAACTAACTATGGCTACACCTTC.

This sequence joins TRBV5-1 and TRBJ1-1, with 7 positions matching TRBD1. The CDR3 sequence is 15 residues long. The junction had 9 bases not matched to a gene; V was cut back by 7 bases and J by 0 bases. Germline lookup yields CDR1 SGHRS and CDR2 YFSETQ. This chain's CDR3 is CASGGTASLNTEAFF. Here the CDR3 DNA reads TGCGCCAGCGGCGGGACAGCGTCCTTGAACACTGAAGCTTTCTTT.

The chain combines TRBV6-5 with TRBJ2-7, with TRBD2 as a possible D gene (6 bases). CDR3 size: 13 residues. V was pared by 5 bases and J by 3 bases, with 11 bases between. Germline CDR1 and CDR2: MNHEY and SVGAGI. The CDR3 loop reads CASSPGTYYEQYF. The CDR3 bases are TGTGCCAGCAGTCCCGGGACTTACTACGAGCAGTACTTC.

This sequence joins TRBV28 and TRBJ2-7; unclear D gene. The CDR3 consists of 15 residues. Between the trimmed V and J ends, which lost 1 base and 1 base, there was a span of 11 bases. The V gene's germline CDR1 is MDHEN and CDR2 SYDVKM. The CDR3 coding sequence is TGTGCCAGCAGTTTATTAGATATACGGTCCTACGAGCAGTACTTC. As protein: CASSLLDIRSYEQYF.